The 22 T cell receptor beta chains in this list originate from one sample, sequenced in a study of molecular identifiers for immune sequencing clone quantification. TCRdb reprocessed the PCR reads with MiXCR, giving one entry per CDR3 protein. The sample has 88,000 or so distinct CDR3 sequences, roughly a fifth seen once. The sequencing input was naive CD8+ T cells from blood, with Jurkat cell RNA spiked in. Regarding subset: FACS-sorted CD8+CD4-CCR7+CD45RA+ naive T cells. These receptors all come from a human donor in good health. Some libraries in this study had Jurkat cell RNA spiked in.

This clonotype has ten or more counts. The chain carries TRBV19 and TRBJ1-5; D not certain. Germline V gene lookup returns CDR1 LNHDA and CDR2 SQIVND (reference sequence). The CDR3 covers 18 residues. The V gene lost 3 bases and the J gene lost 0 bases, with 18 bases spanning the gap. CDR3 in amino acids: CASSMEGIVTNSNQPQHF. CDR3 sequence (DNA): TGTGCCAGTAGTATGGAGGGAATCGTGACTAATAGCAATCAGCCCCAGCATTTT. Complete variable domain (other parts from reference TRBV19 and TRBJ1-5): DGGITQSPKYLFRKEGQNVTLSCEQNLNHDAMYWYRQDPGQGLRLIYYSQIVNDFQKGDIAEGYSVSREKKESFPLTVTSAQKNPTAFYLCASSMEGIVTNSNQPQHFGDGTRLSIL.

Points on this clonotype: A read error may account for a junction end that differs from germline. This chain uses TRBV7-9 with TRBJ2-1; D possibly corresponds to TRBD2 (6 bases). CDR1 is SEHNR and CDR2 is FQNEAQ in the germline V gene (reference sequence). The CDR3 covers 15 residues. The CDR3 DNA follows: TGTGGCAGCAGGTCCGGGCTAGCGCCCTACAATGAGCAGTTCTTC. This translates into CGSRSGLAPYNEQFF. The entire variable domain, with the rest obtained from reference TRBV7-9 and TRBJ2-1, is as follows: DTGVSQNPRHKITKRGQNVTFRCDPISEHNRLYWYRQTLGQGPEFLTYFQNEAQLEKSRLLSDRFSAERPKGSFSTLEIQRTEQGDSAMYLCGSRSGLAPYNEQFFGPGTRLTVL.

This clonotype was picked up many times. The rearrangement joins TRBV29-1 to TRBJ2-7, with TRBD1 matching 9 bases. Trimming removed 5 bases from V and 3 bases from J; junction bases left unmatched: 2. The CDR3 spans 12 residues. In germline, CDR1 is SQVTM, CDR2 ANQGSEA. DNA for the CDR3: TGCAGCGTTCGGACAGGGGTCTACGAGCAGTACTTC. It is translated as CSVRTGVYEQYF.

The table lists this clonotype with many counts. The chain employs TRBV10-3 and TRBJ2-5; D possibly matches TRBD1 or TRBD2 (5 bases each). V lost 6 bases and J lost 2, with 10 bases in between. The CDR3 extends over 13 amino acids. Germline loops: CDR1 ENHRY, CDR2 SYGVKD. Here the CDR3 reads CAISRDDQETQYF. In nucleotides, the CDR3 is TGTGCCATCAGCCGGGACGATCAAGAGACCCAGTACTTC.

Details on this clonotype: It may be a read error: a sequence one base away is much more abundant. This sequence joins TRBV15 and TRBJ1-4; D possibly corresponds to TRBD1 (5 bases). The germline V gene has CDR1 LNHNV and CDR2 YYDKDF (reference sequence). There are 14 residues in the CDR3. The CDR3 sequence is CATSRTVNNEKLLF. CDR3 nucleotides: TGTGCCACCAGCAGGACAGTAAATAATGAAAAACTGCTTTTT.

The rearrangement joins TRBV27 to TRBJ2-1; 13 bases match TRBD2. The CDR3 loop spans 16 amino acids. V shed 3 bases, J shed 5 bases, and the junction held 4 bases outside the gene matches. Germline CDR1 is MNHEY and CDR2 is SMNVEV (reference sequence). The CDR3 region is CASSFGTSGTNNEQFF. DNA of the CDR3: TGTGCCAGCAGTTTTGGGACTAGCGGGACAAACAATGAGCAGTTCTTC.

At least ten counts were recorded for this clonotype. The chain carries TRBV20-1 and TRBJ2-3, with 10 bases lining up with TRBD2. Germline lookup yields CDR1 DFQATT and CDR2 SNEGSKA (reference sequence). The CDR3 spans 16 residues. With 0 bases clipped from V and 6 bases from J, the junction kept 9 bases outside the gene matches. CDR3 residues: CSARERFSGGMDTQYF. The CDR3 DNA reads TGCAGTGCTAGAGAGCGGTTTAGCGGGGGGATGGATACGCAGTATTTT.

This rearrangement joins TRBV23-1 to TRBJ2-7; a weak D match, TRBD2 (6 bases). TRBV23-1 is marked as an open reading frame, function uncertain. V lost 11 bases, J lost 0 bases, and 20 bases lay in between. This CDR3 spans 15 amino acids. The CDR3 sequence: CASPASAGHSYEQYF. CDR3 coding DNA: TGCGCCTCACCAGCTAGCGCAGGGCACTCCTACGAGCAGTACTTC.

The V and J genes are TRBV2 and TRBJ1-1; no reliable D call. V gave up 3 bases and J gave up 0 bases, with 2 bases separating them. Germline loops: CDR1 SNHLY, CDR2 FYNNEI. This CDR3 region has 12 residues. DNA of the CDR3: TGTGCCAGCAGTGAGCTGAACACTGAAGCTTTCTTT. Translation gives CASSELNTEAFF.

The CDR3, as DNA: TGTGCCAGCAGTCCCAAGGTCAGCGCGGACACAAATTCTAACTATGGCTACACCTTC. It is translated as CASSPKVSADTNSNYGYTF. This chain uses TRBV12-3 or TRBV12-4 with TRBJ1-2, with a tentative D call TRBD1 (5 bases). V lost 5 bases, J lost 0 bases, and 25 bases lay in between. The CDR3 extends over 19 amino acids.

Ten or more counts support this clonotype. V and J are TRBV10-3 and TRBJ2-7, with D uncertain. Trimming removed 3 bases from V and 7 bases from J, with 16 bases in between. The CDR3 covers 14 residues. Germline loops: CDR1 ENHRY, CDR2 SYGVKD. For the CDR3, the DNA is TGTGCCATCAGTGACCCCGCCTCGGCCTTTGAGCAGTACTTC. Encoded protein: CAISDPASAFEQYF.

The V and J genes are TRBV19 and TRBJ2-2, with D perhaps matching TRBD1 or TRBD2 (5 bases each). CDR1 LNHDA and CDR2 SQIVND come from the germline V gene (reference sequence). CDR3 length: 15 amino acids. With 5 bases removed from V and 4 bases from J, the gap between germline ends came to 14 bases. The CDR3 sequence is CASSPGRRSTGELFF. In DNA, the CDR3 is TGTGCCAGTAGTCCGGGACGTCGAAGCACCGGGGAGCTGTTTTTT. The whole variable domain, filled in from reference TRBV19 and TRBJ2-2, reads DGGITQSPKYLFRKEGQNVTLSCEQNLNHDAMYWYRQDPGQGLRLIYYSQIVNDFQKGDIAEGYSVSREKKESFPLTVTSAQKNPTAFYLCASSPGRRSTGELFFGEGSRLTVL.

The chain links TRBV10-1 to TRBJ2-3; D not resolved. The length of the CDR3 is 12 residues. V was clipped by 3 bases and J by 6 bases, with 7 bases between them. Germline CDR1 WNHNN, CDR2 SYGVQD (reference sequence). This CDR3 is CASSEVWDTQYF. The CDR3 coding sequence is TGCGCCAGCAGTGAAGTTTGGGATACGCAGTATTTT.

This clonotype was counted a few times. The genes are TRBV5-1 and TRBJ2-7; 9 bases are shared with TRBD1. This CDR3 region has 16 residues. J was trimmed by 6 bases and V by 0 bases; bases with no gene match: 10. Germline CDR1 SGHRS, CDR2 YFSETQ. Here the CDR3 reads CASSLEGQGRFGEQYF. CDR3 bases: TGCGCCAGCAGCTTGGAAGGACAGGGGAGGTTCGGCGAGCAGTACTTC.

This clonotype was observed at least ten times. The J gene is TRBJ2-7, the V gene TRBV7-2; the match to TRBD2 covers 8 bases. The germline gives CDR1 SGHTA, CDR2 FQGNSA. The CDR3 length is 15 residues. The ends lost 2 bases at V and 0 bases at J; junction bases unmatched: 3. The CDR3: CASSLRGGSSYEQYF. CDR3 coding DNA: TGTGCCAGCAGCTTACGGGGGGGCAGCTCCTACGAGCAGTACTTC. Together with reference TRBV7-2 and TRBJ2-7, the CDR3 gives the full variable domain: GAGVSQSPSNKVTEKGKDVELRCDPISGHTALYWYRQSLGQGLEFLIYFQGNSAPDKSGLPSDRFSAERTGGSVSTLTIQRTQQEDSAVYLCASSLRGGSSYEQYFGPGTRLTVT.

This clonotype was seen repeatedly, ten times or more. In DNA, the CDR3 is TGTGCCAGCAGTTTGGGTACGGGGGTCCAGCCCCAGCATTTT. Its protein is CASSLGTGVQPQHF. The chain carries TRBV11-2 and TRBJ1-5; a weak D match, TRBD1 (5 bases). The V end was cut by 6 bases, the J end by 7 bases, with 16 bases between. The CDR3 runs 14 residues. Per germline, CDR1 SGHAT and CDR2 FQNNGV.

This clonotype was picked up one time. The junction does not match germline at one end; this may be a read error. The V and J genes are TRBV28 and TRBJ2-1; D remains unclear. The CDR3 runs 13 residues. Germline-derived CDR1 and CDR2 are MDHEN and SYDVKM. The DNA of the CDR3 is TGTGCCAGCGGTTTGGGGTCCTACAATGAGCAGTTCTTC. It encodes CASGLGSYNEQFF.

The DNA of the CDR3 is TGTGCCGGGTCTAGCGGTCCCACCGGGGAGCTGTTTTTT. Protein sequence: CAGSSGPTGELFF. This chain joins TRBV6-5 and TRBJ2-2; TRBD2 agrees at 7 bases. V shed 11 bases and J 4 bases; nucleotides not matched to a gene: 7. There are 13 residues in the CDR3. Per germline, CDR1 MNHEY and CDR2 SVGAGI.

This clonotype was observed a few times. The chain links TRBV12-3 or TRBV12-4 to TRBJ2-2; a weak D match, TRBD1 (6 bases). The CDR3 covers 14 residues. With 8 bases removed from V and 6 bases from J, the gap between germline ends came to 16 bases. CDR3 in DNA: TGTGCCAGCTTCGGGACACTTCTGTCCGGGGAGCTGTTTTTT. Its protein product is CASFGTLLSGELFF.

This chain connects TRBV7-9 to TRBJ1-6, with TRBD1 as a possible D gene (6 bases). Trimming removed 1 base from V and 8 bases from J, with 12 bases in between. There are 15 residues in the CDR3. Germline V gives CDR1 SEHNR, CDR2 FQNEAQ (reference sequence). CDR3 DNA sequence: TGTGCCAGCAGCTTAGATCGGGGGGCGGATTCACCCCTCCACTTT. It translates to CASSLDRGADSPLHF.

In its sample, this clonotype was seen many times. The V gene is TRBV6-5, the J gene TRBJ2-7; the D gene is possibly TRBD2 (5 bases). The V gene lost 6 bases and the J gene lost 5 bases, with 8 bases spanning the gap. Germline lookup yields CDR1 MNHEY and CDR2 SVGAGI. CDR3 size: 11 residues. CDR3 nucleotides: TGTGCCAGCAGCCAGGAGGACGAGCAGTACTTC. This encodes CASSQEDEQYF.

This clonotype occurred many times. This rearrangement joins TRBV12-3 or TRBV12-4 to TRBJ1-6; D unclear. CDR3 length: 13 amino acids. Trimming took 3 bases from V and 8 from J, leaving 8 bases between them. The CDR3 region has the DNA TGTGCCAGCAGTTTTGAGGGTTATTCACCCCTCCACTTT. Translated: CASSFEGYSPLHF.